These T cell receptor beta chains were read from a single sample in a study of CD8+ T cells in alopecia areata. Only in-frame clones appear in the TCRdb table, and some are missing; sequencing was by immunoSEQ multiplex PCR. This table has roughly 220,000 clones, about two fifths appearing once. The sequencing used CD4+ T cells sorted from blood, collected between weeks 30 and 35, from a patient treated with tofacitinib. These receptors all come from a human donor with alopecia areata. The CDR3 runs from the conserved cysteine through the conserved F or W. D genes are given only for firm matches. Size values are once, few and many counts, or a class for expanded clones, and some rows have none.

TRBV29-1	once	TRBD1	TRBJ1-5	CSAPETGGLYSNQPQHF	TGCAGCGCCCCCGAGACAGGGGGACTCTATAGCAATCAGCCCCAGCATTTT
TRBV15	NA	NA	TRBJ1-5	CATSREAVGNQPQHF	TGTGCCACCAGCAGGGAGGCAGTGGGTAATCAGCCCCAGCATTTT
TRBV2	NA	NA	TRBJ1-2	CASRYSPTNSNYGYTF	TGTGCCAGCAGGTACTCTCCGACCAATTCTAACTATGGCTACACCTTC
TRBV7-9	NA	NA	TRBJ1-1	CASSFAGNTEAFF	TGTGCCAGCAGCTTCGCAGGGAACACTGAAGCTTTCTTT
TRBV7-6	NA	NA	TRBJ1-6	CASSLESDYNSPLHF	TGTGCCAGCAGCTTAGAGTCGGATTATAATTCACCCCTCCACTTT
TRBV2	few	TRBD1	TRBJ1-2	CASRTGPLTGYTF	TGTGCCAGCAGGACAGGGCCTCTGACTGGCTACACCTTC
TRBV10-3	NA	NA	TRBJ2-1	CAISEALYNEQFF	TGTGCCATCAGTGAAGCGCTTTACAATGAGCAGTTCTTC
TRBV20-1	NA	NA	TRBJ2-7	CSALEAYEQYF	TGCAGTGCTCTCGAAGCCTACGAGCAGTACTTC
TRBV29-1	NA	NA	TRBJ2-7	CSVGSGTSYEQYF	TGCAGCGTTGGTTCCGGCACTAGCTACGAGCAGTACTTC
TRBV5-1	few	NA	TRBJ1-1	CASSSDPGTNTEAFF	TGCGCCAGCAGCTCGGACCCAGGGACGAACACTGAAGCTTTCTTT
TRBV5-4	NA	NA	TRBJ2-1	CASSLKAGKEFF	TGTGCCAGCAGCTTGAAGGCAGGAAAGGAGTTCTTC